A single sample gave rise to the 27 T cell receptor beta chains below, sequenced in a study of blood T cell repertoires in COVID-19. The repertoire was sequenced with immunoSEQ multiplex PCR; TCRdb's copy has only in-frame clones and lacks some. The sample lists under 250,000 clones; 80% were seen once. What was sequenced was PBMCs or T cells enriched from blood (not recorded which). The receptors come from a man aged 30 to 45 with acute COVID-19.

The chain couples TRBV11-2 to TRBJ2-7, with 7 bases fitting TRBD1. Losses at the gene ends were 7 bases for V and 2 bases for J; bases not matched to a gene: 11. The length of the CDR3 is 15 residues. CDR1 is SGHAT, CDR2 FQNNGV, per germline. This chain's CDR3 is CASTSIRDRAYEQYF. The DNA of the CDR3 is TGTGCCAGCACCTCCATCCGGGACAGAGCCTACGAGCAGTACTTC.

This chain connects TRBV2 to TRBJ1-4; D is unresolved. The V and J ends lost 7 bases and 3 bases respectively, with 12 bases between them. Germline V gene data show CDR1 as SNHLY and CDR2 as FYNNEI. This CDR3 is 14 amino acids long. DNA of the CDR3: TGTGCCAGCAAACTCCTCGGGGCTAATGAAAAACTGTTTTTT. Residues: CASKLLGANEKLFF.

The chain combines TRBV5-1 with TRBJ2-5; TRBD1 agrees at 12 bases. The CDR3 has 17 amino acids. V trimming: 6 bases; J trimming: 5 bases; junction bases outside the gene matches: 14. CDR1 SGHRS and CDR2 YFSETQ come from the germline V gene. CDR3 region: CASTSGTGGPSTETQYF. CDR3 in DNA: TGCGCCAGCACCTCCGGGACAGGGGGCCCCTCGACGGAGACCCAGTACTTC.

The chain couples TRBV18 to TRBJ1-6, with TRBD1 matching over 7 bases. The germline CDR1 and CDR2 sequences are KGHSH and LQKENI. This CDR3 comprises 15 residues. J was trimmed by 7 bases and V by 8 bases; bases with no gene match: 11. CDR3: CASQLQGTTNSPLHF. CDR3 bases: TGTGCCAGCCAATTACAGGGGACAACGAATTCACCCCTCCACTTT.

CDR3 sequence: CASRIRDRGTKNIQYF. CDR3 DNA sequence: TGTGCCAGCAGGATTCGGGACAGGGGAACCAAAAACATTCAGTACTTC. This chain joins TRBV28 and TRBJ2-4, with 10 bases lining up with TRBD1. Unmatched junction bases numbered 7, after V lost 6 bases and J lost 2 bases. Germline V gene lookup returns CDR1 MDHEN and CDR2 SYDVKM. The CDR3 spans 16 residues.

The CDR3 protein is CASSRFGTGSHEQYF. CDR3 coding DNA: TGCGCCAGCAGCCGGTTCGGGACAGGTAGCCACGAGCAGTACTTC. The chain combines TRBV4-1 with TRBJ2-7, with 8 bases matching TRBD1. The germline V gene has CDR1 MGHRA and CDR2 YSYEKL. The V segment lost 4 bases and the J segment 5 bases; nucleotides outside the gene matches: 10. The CDR3 loop spans 15 amino acids.

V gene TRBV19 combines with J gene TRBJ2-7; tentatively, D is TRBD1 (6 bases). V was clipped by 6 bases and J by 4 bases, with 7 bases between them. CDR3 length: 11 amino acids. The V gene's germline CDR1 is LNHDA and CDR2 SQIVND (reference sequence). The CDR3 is CASRQGYEQYF. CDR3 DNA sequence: TGTGCCAGTAGGCAGGGGTACGAGCAGTACTTC. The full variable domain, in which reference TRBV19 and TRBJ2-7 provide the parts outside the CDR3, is DGGITQSPKYLFRKEGQNVTLSCEQNLNHDAMYWYRQDPGQGLRLIYYSQIVNDFQKGDIAEGYSVSREKKESFPLTVTSAQKNPTAFYLCASRQGYEQYFGPGTRLTVT.

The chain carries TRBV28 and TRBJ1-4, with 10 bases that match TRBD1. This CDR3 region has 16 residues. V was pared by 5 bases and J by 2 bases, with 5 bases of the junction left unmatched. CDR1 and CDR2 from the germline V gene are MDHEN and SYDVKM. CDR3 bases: TGTGCCAGCAGTGGGGACAGGGGTCCGACTAATGAAAAACTGTTTTTT. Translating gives CASSGDRGPTNEKLFF.

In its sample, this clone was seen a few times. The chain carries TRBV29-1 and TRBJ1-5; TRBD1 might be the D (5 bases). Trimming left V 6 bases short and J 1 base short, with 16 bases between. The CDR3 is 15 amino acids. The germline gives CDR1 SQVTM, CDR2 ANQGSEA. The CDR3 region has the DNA TGCAGCGTATTAGGGGAAGGGGAAAGCAATCAGCCCCAGCATTTT. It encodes CSVLGEGESNQPQHF.

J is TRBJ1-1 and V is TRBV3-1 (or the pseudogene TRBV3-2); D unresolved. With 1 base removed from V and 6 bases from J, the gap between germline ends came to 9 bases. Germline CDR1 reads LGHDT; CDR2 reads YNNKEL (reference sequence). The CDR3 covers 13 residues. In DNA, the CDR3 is TGTGCCAGCAGCCAAGTCCAGAATTCTGAAGCTTTCTTT. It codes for CASSQVQNSEAFF.

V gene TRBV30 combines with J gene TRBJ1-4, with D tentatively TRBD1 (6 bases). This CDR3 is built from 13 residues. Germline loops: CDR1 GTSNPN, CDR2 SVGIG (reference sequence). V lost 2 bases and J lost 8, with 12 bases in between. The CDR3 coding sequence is TGTGCCTGGAGTACAGGGCATAGCGAAAAACTGTTTTTT. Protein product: CAWSTGHSEKLFF.

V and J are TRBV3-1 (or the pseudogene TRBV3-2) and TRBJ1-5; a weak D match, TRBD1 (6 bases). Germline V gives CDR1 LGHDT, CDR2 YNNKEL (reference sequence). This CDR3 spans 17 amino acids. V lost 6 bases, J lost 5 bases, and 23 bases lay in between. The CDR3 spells CASSHLPSSRGDQPQHF. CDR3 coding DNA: TGTGCCAGCAGTCACCTCCCCTCGTCCAGGGGTGATCAGCCCCAGCATTTT.

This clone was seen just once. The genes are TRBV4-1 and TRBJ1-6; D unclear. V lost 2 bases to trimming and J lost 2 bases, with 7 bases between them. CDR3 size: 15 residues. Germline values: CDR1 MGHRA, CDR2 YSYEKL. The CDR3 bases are TGCGCCAGCAGCCAACGGTCCGCCTATAATTCACCCCTCCACTTT. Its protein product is CASSQRSAYNSPLHF.

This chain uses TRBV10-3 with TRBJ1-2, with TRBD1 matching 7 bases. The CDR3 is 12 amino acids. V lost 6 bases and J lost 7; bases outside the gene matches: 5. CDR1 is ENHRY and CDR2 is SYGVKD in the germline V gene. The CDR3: CAIRTGNAGYTF. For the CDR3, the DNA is TGTGCCATCAGGACAGGGAACGCTGGCTACACCTTC.

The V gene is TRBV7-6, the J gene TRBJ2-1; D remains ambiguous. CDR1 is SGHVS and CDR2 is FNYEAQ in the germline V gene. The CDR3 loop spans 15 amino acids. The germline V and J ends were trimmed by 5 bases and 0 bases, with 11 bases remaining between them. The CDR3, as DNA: TGTGCCAGCAGCCTAGACGGTCGCTCCTACAATGAGCAGTTCTTC. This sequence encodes CASSLDGRSYNEQFF.

CDR3 sequence reads: CASSTPGAGQPQHF. CDR3 bases: TGTGCCAGCAGCACACCAGGGGCGGGTCAGCCCCAGCATTTT. The gene calls are TRBV7-9 and TRBJ1-5; the D gene is possibly TRBD1 (6 bases). The CDR3 is 14 residues long. In germline, CDR1 is SEHNR, CDR2 FQNEAQ (reference sequence). V was clipped by 5 bases and J by 6 bases, with 14 bases between them. The full variable domain, its missing parts supplied by reference TRBV7-9 and TRBJ1-5, is DTGVSQNPRHKITKRGQNVTFRCDPISEHNRLYWYRQTLGQGPEFLTYFQNEAQLEKSRLLSDRFSAERPKGSFSTLEIQRTEQGDSAMYLCASSTPGAGQPQHFGDGTRLSIL.

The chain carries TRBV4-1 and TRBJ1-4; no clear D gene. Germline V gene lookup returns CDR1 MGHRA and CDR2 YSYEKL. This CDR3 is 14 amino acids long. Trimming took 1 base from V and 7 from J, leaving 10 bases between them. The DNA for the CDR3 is TGCGCCAGCAGCCAAGGCCAGTCCTTTGAAAAACTGTTTTTT. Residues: CASSQGQSFEKLFF.

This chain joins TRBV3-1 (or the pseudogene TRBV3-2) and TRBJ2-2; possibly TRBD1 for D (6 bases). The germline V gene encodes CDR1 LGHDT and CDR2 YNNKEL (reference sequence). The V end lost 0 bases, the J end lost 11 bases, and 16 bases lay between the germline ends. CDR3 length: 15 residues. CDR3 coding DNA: TGTGCCAGCAGCCAAGAGAATACAGGGTGGCGAGAGCTGTTTTTT. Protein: CASSQENTGWRELFF.

The CDR3 region has the DNA TGTGCCAGCAGTCTCCGTCGACTAGCGGGGGATCATACGCAGTATTTT. It is translated as CASSLRRLAGDHTQYF. This chain connects TRBV14 to TRBJ2-3; TRBD2 matches at 12 bases. The trim removed 6 bases at V and 7 bases at J, leaving 11 bases unmatched. Germline-derived CDR1 and CDR2 are SGHDN and FVKESK. The CDR3 consists of 16 residues.

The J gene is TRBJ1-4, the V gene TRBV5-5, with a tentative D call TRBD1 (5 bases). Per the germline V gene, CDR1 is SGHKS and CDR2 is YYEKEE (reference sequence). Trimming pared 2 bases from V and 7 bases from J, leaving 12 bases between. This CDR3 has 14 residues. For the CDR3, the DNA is TGTGCCAGCAGCTTAAACAGGTGGGGTGAAAAACTGTTTTTT. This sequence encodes CASSLNRWGEKLFF.

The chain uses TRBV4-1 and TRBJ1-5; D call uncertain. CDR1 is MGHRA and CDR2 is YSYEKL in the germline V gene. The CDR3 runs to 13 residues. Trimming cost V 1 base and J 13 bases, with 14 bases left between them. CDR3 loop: CASSQAGSQRQHF. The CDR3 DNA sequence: TGCGCCAGCAGCCAAGCGGGTTCACAAAGACAGCATTTT.

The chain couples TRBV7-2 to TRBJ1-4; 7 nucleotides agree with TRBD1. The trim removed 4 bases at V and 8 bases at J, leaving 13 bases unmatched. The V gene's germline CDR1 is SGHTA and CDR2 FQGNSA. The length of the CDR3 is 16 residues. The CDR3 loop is CASSWNPVGTAEKLFF. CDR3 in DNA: TGTGCCAGCAGCTGGAACCCGGTGGGGACAGCGGAAAAACTGTTTTTT.

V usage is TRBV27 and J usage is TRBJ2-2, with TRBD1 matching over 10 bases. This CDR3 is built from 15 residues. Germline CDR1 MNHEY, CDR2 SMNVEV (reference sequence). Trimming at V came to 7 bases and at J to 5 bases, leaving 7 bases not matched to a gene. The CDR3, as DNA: TGTGCCAGCACCCAAAGGACAGGGGGGACCGGGGAGCTGTTTTTT. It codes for CASTQRTGGTGELFF.

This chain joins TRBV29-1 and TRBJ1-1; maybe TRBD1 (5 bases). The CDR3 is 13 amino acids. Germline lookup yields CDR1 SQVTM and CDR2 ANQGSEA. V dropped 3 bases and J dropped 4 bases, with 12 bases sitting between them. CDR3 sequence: CSVEGGMGTEAFF. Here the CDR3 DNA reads TGCAGCGTTGAGGGGGGAATGGGCACTGAAGCTTTCTTT.

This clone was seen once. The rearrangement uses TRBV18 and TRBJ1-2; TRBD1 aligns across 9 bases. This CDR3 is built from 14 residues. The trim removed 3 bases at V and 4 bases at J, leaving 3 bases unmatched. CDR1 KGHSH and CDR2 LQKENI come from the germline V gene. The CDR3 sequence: CASSPDRGAYGYTF. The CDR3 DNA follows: TGTGCCAGCTCACCCGACAGGGGGGCCTATGGCTACACCTTC.

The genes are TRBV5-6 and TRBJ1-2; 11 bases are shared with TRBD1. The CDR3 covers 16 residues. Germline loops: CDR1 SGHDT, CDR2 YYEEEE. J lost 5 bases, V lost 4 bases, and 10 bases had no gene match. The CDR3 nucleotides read TGTGCCAGCAGCCCGTTGGGACAGGGGGTAGAGTATGGCTACACCTTC. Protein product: CASSPLGQGVEYGYTF.

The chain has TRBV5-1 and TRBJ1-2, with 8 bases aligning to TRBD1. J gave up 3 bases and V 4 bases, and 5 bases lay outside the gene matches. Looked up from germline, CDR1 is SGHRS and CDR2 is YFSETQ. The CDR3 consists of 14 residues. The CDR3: CASSIGQGDYGYTF. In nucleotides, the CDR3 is TGCGCCAGCAGCATTGGACAGGGCGACTATGGCTACACCTTC.